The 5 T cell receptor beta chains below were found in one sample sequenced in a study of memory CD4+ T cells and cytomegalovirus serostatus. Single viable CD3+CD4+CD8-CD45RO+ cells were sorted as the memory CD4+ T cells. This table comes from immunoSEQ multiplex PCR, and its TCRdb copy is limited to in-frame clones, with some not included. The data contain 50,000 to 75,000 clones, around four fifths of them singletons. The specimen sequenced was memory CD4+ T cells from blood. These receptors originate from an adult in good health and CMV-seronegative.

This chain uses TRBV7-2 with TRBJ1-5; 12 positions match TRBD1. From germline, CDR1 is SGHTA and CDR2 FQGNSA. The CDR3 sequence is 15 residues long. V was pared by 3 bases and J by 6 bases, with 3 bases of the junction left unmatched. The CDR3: CASSLGGQGAQPQHF. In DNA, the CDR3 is TGTGCCAGCAGCTTGGGGGGACAGGGGGCTCAGCCCCAGCATTTT. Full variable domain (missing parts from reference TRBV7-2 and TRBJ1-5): GAGVSQSPSNKVTEKGKDVELRCDPISGHTALYWYRQSLGQGLEFLIYFQGNSAPDKSGLPSDRFSAERTGGSVSTLTIQRTQQEDSAVYLCASSLGGQGAQPQHFGDGTRLSIL.

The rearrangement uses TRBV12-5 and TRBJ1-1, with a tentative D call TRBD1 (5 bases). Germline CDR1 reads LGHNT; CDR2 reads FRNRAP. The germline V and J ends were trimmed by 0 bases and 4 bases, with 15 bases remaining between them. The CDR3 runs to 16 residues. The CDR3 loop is CASGLVLGGGGTEAFF. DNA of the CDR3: TGTGCTAGTGGTTTGGTCCTGGGGGGGGGAGGCACTGAAGCTTTCTTT.

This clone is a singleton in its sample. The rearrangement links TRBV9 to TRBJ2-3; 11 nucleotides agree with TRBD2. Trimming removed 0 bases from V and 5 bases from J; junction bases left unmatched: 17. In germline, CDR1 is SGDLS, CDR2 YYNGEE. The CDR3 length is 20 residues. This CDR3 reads CASSVALRITSGSQLDTQYF. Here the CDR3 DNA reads TGTGCCAGCAGCGTAGCCTTGAGGATTACTAGCGGGAGTCAATTAGATACGCAGTATTTT.

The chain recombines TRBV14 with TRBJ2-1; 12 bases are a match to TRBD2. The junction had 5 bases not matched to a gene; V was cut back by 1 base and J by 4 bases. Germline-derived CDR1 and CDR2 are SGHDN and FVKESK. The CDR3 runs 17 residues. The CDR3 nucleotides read TGTGCCAGCAGCCAAGTCACTAGCGGGAGGTGGTACAATGAGCAGTTCTTC. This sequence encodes CASSQVTSGRWYNEQFF.

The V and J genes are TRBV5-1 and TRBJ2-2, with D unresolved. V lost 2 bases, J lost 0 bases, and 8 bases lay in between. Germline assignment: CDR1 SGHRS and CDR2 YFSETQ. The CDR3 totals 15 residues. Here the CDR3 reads CASSLAATNTGELFF. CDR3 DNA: TGCGCCAGCAGCTTAGCCGCAACGAACACCGGGGAGCTGTTTTTT.